Listed below are T cell receptor beta chains from one sample, sequenced in a study of T cells of healthy individuals. TCRdb redid the calling of the 5' RACE reads with MiXCR, one entry per CDR3 protein. The sample has roughly 87,000 distinct CDR3 sequences; roughly 15% are singletons. These TCRs come from a human donor in good health. CDR3s include the opening cysteine and the closing phenylalanine or tryptophan. D genes are given only for firm matches. Size is omitted from some rows. Given values are once, few, many or a class for expanded clones.

cdr3_length	v_call	j_call	d_call	clone_size	cdr3_aa	cdr3_nt
15	TRBV9	TRBJ1-4	TRBD1	many	CASSVDGTGGEKLFF	TGTGCCAGCAGCGTTGACGGGACAGGAGGGGAAAAACTGTTTTTT
16	TRBV20-1	TRBJ2-3	TRBD2	.	CSIRGGSGGFGDTQYF	TGCAGTATTAGGGGTGGTAGCGGGGGGTTTGGAGATACGCAGTATTTT
19	TRBV4-2	TRBJ1-1	.	.	CASSQGQKGGGRMNTEAFF	TGTGCCAGCAGCCAAGGGCAGAAAGGGGGGGGACGGATGAACACTGAAGCTTTCTTT
16	TRBV28	TRBJ2-7	TRBD2	.	CASSFTKSGSRYEQYF	TGTGCCAGCAGTTTCACAAAAAGCGGGAGTCGGTACGAGCAGTACTTC
15	TRBV6-5	TRBJ2-5	.	many	CASTLSGTPLETQYF	TGTGCCAGCACCCTGTCCGGGACACCCTTAGAGACCCAGTACTTC
14	TRBV20-1	TRBJ2-5	TRBD1	.	CSARDQGALETQYF	TGCAGTGCTAGAGACCAGGGGGCTCTGGAGACCCAGTACTTC
14	TRBV28	TRBJ2-1	TRBD2	few	CASRPAGEANEQFF	TGTGCCAGCAGACCAGCGGGAGAGGCCAATGAGCAGTTCTTC
13	TRBV15	TRBJ2-1	.	few	CATNWGAYNEQFF	TGTGCCACAAACTGGGGAGCTTACAATGAGCAGTTCTTC
15	TRBV5-1	TRBJ1-6	.	few	CASSLADRNNSPLHF	TGCGCCAGCAGCTTGGCAGACAGAAATAATTCACCCCTCCACTTT
15	TRBV6-5	TRBJ2-1	TRBD2	few	CATERSGRGHNEQFF	TGTGCCACAGAACGTAGCGGGAGGGGCCACAATGAGCAGTTCTTC
15	TRBV12-3/TRBV12-4	TRBJ1-2	TRBD1	.	CASRAGQGVVYGYTF	TGTGCCAGCAGGGCTGGACAGGGGGTGGTCTATGGCTACACCTTC
15	TRBV4-1	TRBJ2-3	TRBD2	few	CASSPSGRGSDTQYF	TGCGCCAGCAGCCCTAGCGGGAGGGGGTCAGATACGCAGTATTTT
13	TRBV5-1	TRBJ2-7	TRBD1	few	CASSRDRGREQYF	TGCGCCAGCAGCAGGGACAGGGGGCGAGAGCAGTACTTC
15	TRBV7-2	TRBJ1-4	.	few	CASSLYGTQPEKLFF	TGTGCCAGCAGCTTATACGGGACACAGCCGGAGAAACTGTTTTTT
13	TRBV20-1	TRBJ2-7	.	.	CSAAGLAAGEQYF	TGCAGTGCGGCGGGCCTCGCGGCGGGGGAGCAGTACTTC
14	TRBV4-2	TRBJ1-2	.	.	CASSRADVNYGYTF	TGTGCCAGCAGCCGAGCCGACGTTAACTATGGCTACACCTTC
15	TRBV29-1	TRBJ2-7	TRBD1	few	CSARQGYSSSYEQYF	TGCAGCGCCCGACAGGGTTACTCCTCTTCCTACGAGCAGTACTTC
15	TRBV2	TRBJ2-5	.	.	CASSGSGDLMETQYF	TGTGCCAGCAGCGGATCAGGGGATTTGATGGAGACCCAGTACTTC
14	TRBV27	TRBJ2-2	TRBD2	.	CASGMGGPPGELFF	TGTGCCAGCGGGATGGGAGGGCCACCCGGGGAGCTGTTTTTT
11	TRBV20-1	TRBJ2-2	.	many	CSARVSGELFF	TGCAGTGCTAGGGTTAGCGGGGAGCTGTTTTTT